The rows below give T cell receptor beta chains drawn from one sample of a study of OX40 agonist ivuxolimab in advanced cancers. The method was immunoSEQ multiplex PCR; TCRdb's version includes in-frame clones alone and lacks a portion of them. The sample records approximately 70,000 clones, roughly 83% being singletons. The sample consisted of CD4+ or CD8+ T cells sorted from blood, taken in a trial of the OX40 agonist ivuxolimab. These receptors all stem from an adult with an advanced solid tumor such as melanoma, head and neck, liver or kidney cancer. CDR3s include the opening cysteine and the closing phenylalanine or tryptophan. D genes are given only for firm matches. Clone size is stated in some rows and not others, as once, few, many or a class when expanded.

NA	TRBV7-8	once	TRBJ2-3	CASSLAGAGGTQYF	TGTGCCAGCAGCTTAGCGGGAGCCGGGGGTACGCAGTATTTT
NA	TRBV6-1	few	TRBJ2-7	CASRIQGGVYEQYF	TGTGCCAGCAGAATCCAGGGGGGGGTATACGAGCAGTACTTC
NA	TRBV5-1	NA	TRBJ2-1	CASSPRRGSYNEQFF	TGCGCCAGCAGCCCCCGAAGGGGCTCCTACAATGAGCAGTTCTTC
NA	TRBV29-1	NA	TRBJ2-1	CSVEDHEQFF	TGCAGCGTTGAAGATCATGAGCAGTTCTTC
NA	TRBV5-4	few	TRBJ1-4	CASSLAGTQGRGEKLFF	TGTGCCAGCAGCTTGGCTGGGACACAAGGTCGTGGTGAAAAACTGTTTTTT
NA	TRBV7-9	NA	TRBJ1-1	CASSLGGGAFF	TGTGCCAGCAGCTTGGGTGGGGGAGCTTTCTTT
NA	TRBV21-1	few	TRBJ1-6	CASSKSTNSPLHF	TGTGCCAGCAGCAAATCAACGAATTCACCCCTCCACTTT
NA	TRBV19	NA	TRBJ1-1	CASSIGSGLTEAFF	TGTGCCAGTAGTATAGGTTCCGGGCTCACTGAAGCTTTCTTT
NA	TRBV27	NA	TRBJ2-1	CASSPTGYNEQFF	TGTGCCAGCAGTCCTACTGGCTACAATGAGCAGTTCTTC
TRBD1	TRBV11-3	few	TRBJ2-2	CASSETGSSTGELFF	TGTGCCAGCAGCGAGACAGGGTCGAGTACCGGGGAGCTGTTTTTT
NA	TRBV6-6	NA	TRBJ1-1	CASLNPGTEAFF	TGTGCCAGTTTAAACCCGGGGACTGAAGCTTTCTTT
TRBD2	TRBV4-1	NA	TRBJ2-3	CASSQDIRTSGADTQYF	TGCGCCAGCAGCCAAGATATCCGGACTAGCGGGGCAGATACGCAGTATTTT
NA	TRBV11-2	NA	TRBJ2-2	CASSLRWGDTGELFF	TGTGCCAGCAGCTTACGGTGGGGAGACACCGGGGAGCTGTTTTTT
TRBD2	TRBV27	once	TRBJ2-3	CASSPAFSGRTDTQYF	TGTGCCAGCAGTCCCGCCTTTAGCGGGAGAACAGATACGCAGTATTTT
NA	TRBV6-1	once	TRBJ1-3	CASSEGSPSGNTIYF	TGTGCCAGCAGTGAAGGGAGTCCCTCTGGAAACACCATATATTTT
NA	TRBV4-2	NA	TRBJ1-4	CASSPLEGRQNEKLFF	TGTGCCAGCAGCCCTCTTGAGGGCCGCCAAAATGAAAAACTGTTTTTT
TRBD1	TRBV4-2	NA	TRBJ1-6	CASSRSTGTDNSPLHF	TGTGCCAGCAGCCGGTCAACCGGGACAGATAATTCACCCCTCCACTTT
NA	TRBV30	NA	TRBJ2-1	CAWISKGLSSYNEQFF	TGTGCCTGGATCAGCAAGGGGTTGAGCTCCTACAATGAGCAGTTCTTC
NA	TRBV2	NA	TRBJ1-1	CASTRTGNTEAFF	TGTGCCAGCACTAGGACGGGGAATACTGAAGCTTTCTTT
NA	TRBV2	NA	TRBJ2-7	CASSEQGHTTYEQYF	TGTGCCAGCAGTGAACAGGGACATACAACCTACGAGCAGTACTTC
TRBD1	TRBV7-2	NA	TRBJ2-7	CASSPMGQGSNEQYF	TGTGCCAGCAGCCCGATGGGACAGGGGTCCAACGAGCAGTACTTC
NA	TRBV7-9	NA	TRBJ2-2	CASSLGWGIGELFF	TGTGCCAGCAGCCTTGGGTGGGGGATCGGGGAGCTGTTTTTT
NA	TRBV7-9	NA	TRBJ2-3	CASLSGEARTDTQYF	TGTGCCAGCCTATCCGGGGAAGCACGCACAGATACGCAGTATTTT
TRBD1	TRBV4-1	NA	TRBJ2-1	CASSQAQGDEQFF	TGCGCCAGCAGCCAAGCACAGGGGGATGAGCAGTTCTTC
NA	TRBV14	NA	TRBJ1-2	CASSQATDYGYTF	TGTGCCAGCAGCCAAGCTACCGACTATGGCTACACCTTC
NA	TRBV6-5	NA	TRBJ1-2	CASSLQRREGYGYTF	TGTGCCAGCAGCCTACAACGTCGGGAGGGCTATGGCTACACCTTC
TRBD1	TRBV30	NA	TRBJ1-2	CAWSLTGALSRYTF	TGTGCCTGGAGCCTCACAGGGGCATTATCTCGCTACACCTTC
NA	TRBV7-2	NA	TRBJ1-1	CASSLVAGLGEAFF	TGTGCCAGCAGCTTAGTCGCAGGACTGGGTGAAGCTTTCTTT
NA	TRBV7-9	NA	TRBJ1-2	CASSLSDSLSGYTF	TGTGCCAGCAGCTTATCGGACAGCCTTAGCGGCTACACCTTC
TRBD2	TRBV7-9	NA	TRBJ2-1	CASSPPGLAPNEQFF	TGTGCCAGCAGTCCCCCGGGACTAGCGCCCAATGAGCAGTTCTTC
NA	TRBV18	NA	TRBJ2-5	CASSPGVDRQETQYF	TGTGCCAGCTCACCTGGGGTGGACAGACAAGAGACCCAGTACTTC
NA	TRBV30	NA	TRBJ2-7	CAWSLIFEQYF	TGTGCCTGGAGTTTAATTTTCGAGCAGTACTTC
NA	TRBV7-9	NA	TRBJ2-5	CASSPIRAQETQYF	TGTGCCAGCAGCCCCATCAGGGCCCAAGAGACCCAGTACTTC